This T cell receptor beta chain was retrieved from a study of metastatic and nonmetastatic thyroid tumors. Background on the study: Thyroid patients, malignant and benign, had repertoires compared across blood and tumor or nodule tissue.

This clone was seen repeatedly, ten times or more. Its antigen remains unknown. Study-level findings and limits: Malignant thyroid tumors reportedly exceeded benign nodules significantly in TCR beta diversity, with the difference appearing in blood and tumor.

Trimming cost V 0 bases and J 0 bases, with 12 bases left between them. The length of the CDR3 is 17 residues. Germline V gene data show CDR1 as SGHAT and CDR2 as FQDESV (reference sequence). Prior to thyroid surgery, none of the patients had received any treatment. Per the original data handling: Built for papillary thyroid cancer, a distant-metastasis classifier drew on CDR3 differences across clinicopathological groups. TCRdb ran MiXCR on the PCR reads. TCRdb's processing, not the study's, gives the V and J calls here. Of about 39,000 clones in the sample, roughly 19% were seen once. Sample: blood. The receptor comes from a female donor with papillary thyroid cancer or a benign thyroid nodule (not recorded which). Some clones in this sample may be carry-over from other donors' samples. The gene calls are TRBV11-1 and TRBJ1-3; D call uncertain. The CDR3 sequence is CASSLAVTDSSGNTIYF. The CDR3 bases are TGTGCCAGCAGCTTAGCGGTGACCGACTCCTCTGGAAACACCATATATTTT.